What follows are 12 T cell receptor beta chains derived from one specimen sequenced in a study of siplizumab effects on memory and regulatory T cells. The repertoire was sequenced with immunoSEQ multiplex PCR; TCRdb's copy has only in-frame clones and lacks some. The table includes about 75,000 clones, about 92% detected once. Sequenced input: CD8+ T cells sorted from blood. These receptors all come from a human donor in good health.

The chain uses TRBV9 and TRBJ2-3, with D unresolved. The CDR3 length is 13 residues. Trimming shortened V by 0 bases and J by 2 bases, and 4 bases separated the two germline ends. Germline CDR1 is SGDLS and CDR2 is YYNGEE. This CDR3 reads CASSVGVTDTQYF. The CDR3 DNA sequence: TGTGCCAGCAGCGTAGGTGTCACAGATACGCAGTATTTT.

The J gene is TRBJ2-7, the V gene TRBV7-9, with no clear D. V was cut by 4 bases and J by 2 bases, with 12 bases left in between. CDR3 length: 14 residues. From germline, CDR1 is SEHNR and CDR2 FQNEAQ (reference sequence). DNA of the CDR3: TGTGCCAGCAGCTCCGGGTCCATCCCCTACGAGCAGTACTTC. As protein: CASSSGSIPYEQYF.

J is TRBJ1-1 and V is TRBV5-5; D gene ambiguous. V was pared by 2 bases and J by 0 bases, with 5 bases between. This CDR3 spans 13 amino acids. Germline CDR1 and CDR2: SGHKS and YYEKEE (reference sequence). The CDR3 spells CASSFYVNTEAFF. Written as DNA, the CDR3 is TGTGCCAGCAGCTTTTATGTGAACACTGAAGCTTTCTTT.

This chain connects TRBV5-6 to TRBJ1-1, with TRBD1 as a possible D gene (6 bases). The germline CDR1 and CDR2 sequences are SGHDT and YYEEEE. The CDR3 consists of 14 residues. Trimming left V 4 bases short and J 3 bases short, with 13 bases between. CDR3 DNA: TGTGCCAGCAGCCGGGAGGGGGTGGACACTGAAGCTTTCTTT. Protein: CASSREGVDTEAFF.

This rearrangement joins TRBV9 to TRBJ2-5; 14 nucleotides agree with TRBD2. The V gene's germline CDR1 is SGDLS and CDR2 YYNGEE. The junction had 3 bases not matched to a gene; V was cut back by 3 bases and J by 2 bases. This CDR3 spans 16 amino acids. The CDR3 nucleotides are TGTGCCAGCAGCGGCAGACTAGCGGGGGGGCAAGAGACCCAGTACTTC. It yields the protein CASSGRLAGGQETQYF.

The chain links TRBV13 to TRBJ2-7; 9 bases map to TRBD1. Germline lookup yields CDR1 PRHDT and CDR2 FYEKMQ (reference sequence). V was clipped by 0 bases and J by 3 bases; unmatched bases: 0. CDR3 size: 14 residues. The CDR3 sequence is CASSLGTGGYEQYF. The CDR3 DNA reads TGTGCCAGCAGCTTAGGGACAGGGGGCTACGAGCAGTACTTC.

The chain couples TRBV19 to TRBJ1-1, with D uncertain. This CDR3 is 13 amino acids long. Germline CDR1 LNHDA, CDR2 SQIVND (reference sequence). The V and J ends lost 1 base and 5 bases respectively, with 8 bases between them. The DNA of the CDR3 is TGTGCCAGTAGTATAGTCTCGTATACTGAAGCTTTCTTT. Amino acid sequence: CASSIVSYTEAFF.

J is TRBJ1-5 and V is TRBV4-1; perhaps TRBD1 as D (5 bases). CDR3 size: 14 residues. Germline-derived CDR1 and CDR2 are MGHRA and YSYEKL. Trimming removed 3 bases at V and 6 bases at J, with 12 bases between. CDR3 coding DNA: TGCGCCAGCAGCCACGGGGCCCCTGGTCAGCCCCAGCATTTT. Its protein product is CASSHGAPGQPQHF.

This chain uses TRBV29-1 with TRBJ1-2; the match to TRBD1 covers 9 bases. This CDR3 spans 13 amino acids. Losses at the gene ends were 7 bases for V and 5 bases for J; bases not matched to a gene: 8. Per the germline V gene, CDR1 is SQVTM and CDR2 is ANQGSEA. The CDR3 loop reads CSAARTGEYGYTF. The CDR3 DNA sequence: TGCAGCGCTGCTCGGACAGGGGAGTATGGCTACACCTTC. Full variable domain (rest looked up from reference TRBV29-1 and TRBJ1-2): SAVISQKPSRDICQRGTSLTIQCQVDSQVTMMFWYRQQPGQSLTLIATANQGSEATYESGFVIDKFPISRPNLTFSTLTVSNMSPEDSSIYLCSAARTGEYGYTFGSGTRLTVV.

V is TRBV10-1 and J is TRBJ2-3; TRBD1 matches 7 bases. After removal of 2 bases from V and 3 bases from J, the junction contained 14 bases not matched to a gene. This CDR3 spans 18 amino acids. CDR1 is WNHNN, CDR2 SYGVQD, per germline (reference sequence). CDR3 in DNA: TGCGCCAGCAGTGAGCGGACCGGGACAGTTCTGGAAACAGATACGCAGTATTTT. Translated, it gives CASSERTGTVLETDTQYF.

The rearrangement uses TRBV27 and TRBJ1-1, with a tentative D call TRBD1 (5 bases). Trimming removed 7 bases from V and 4 bases from J, with 13 bases in between. Germline V gene lookup returns CDR1 MNHEY and CDR2 SMNVEV (reference sequence). The length of the CDR3 is 13 residues. The CDR3 DNA is TGTGCCAGCACCCAGGGTGCTGGCACTGAAGCTTTCTTT. Protein: CASTQGAGTEAFF.

The chain combines TRBV29-1 with TRBJ2-1; no clear D gene. The CDR3 has 12 residues. Trimming cost V 6 bases and J 5 bases, with 11 bases left between them. Germline CDR1 and CDR2: SQVTM and ANQGSEA. CDR3 protein: CSVVSLNNEQFF. CDR3 in DNA: TGCAGCGTAGTCTCTTTAAACAATGAGCAGTTCTTC.